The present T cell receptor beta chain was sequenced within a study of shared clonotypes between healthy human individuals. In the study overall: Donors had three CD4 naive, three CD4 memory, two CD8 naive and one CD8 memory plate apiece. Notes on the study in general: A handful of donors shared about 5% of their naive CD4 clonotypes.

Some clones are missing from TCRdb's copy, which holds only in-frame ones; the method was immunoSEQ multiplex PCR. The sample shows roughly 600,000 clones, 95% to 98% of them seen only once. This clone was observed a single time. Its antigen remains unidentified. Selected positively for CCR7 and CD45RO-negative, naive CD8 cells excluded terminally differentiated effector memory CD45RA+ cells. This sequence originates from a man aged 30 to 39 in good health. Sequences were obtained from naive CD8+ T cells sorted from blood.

CDR3 loop: CATRRSDGPNEQFF. The CDR3 DNA is TGTGCCACCAGAAGATCGGACGGTCCCAATGAGCAGTTCTTC. The J gene is TRBJ2-1, the V gene TRBV13, with D hard to call. The CDR3 has 14 amino acids. Germline V CDR1 and CDR2: PRHDT, FYEKMQ (reference sequence). The germline V and J ends were trimmed by 10 bases and 6 bases, with 19 bases remaining between them.